This T cell receptor (beta chain) was captured by sequencing in a study of T cells after yellow fever vaccination. Overall study findings and caveats: Researchers report a weaker secondary response that nonetheless peaked faster, day 5 versus 15.

TCRdb reanalysed the 5' RACE reads using MiXCR and keeps one entry per CDR3 protein. The sample includes fewer than 150,000 distinct CDR3 sequences, about 7.8% of them seen just once. CDR1 and CDR2 (germline): SEHNR, FQNEAQ (reference sequence). The CDR3 has 15 residues. V lost 5 bases to trimming and J lost 6 bases; unmatched junction nucleotides: 9. This clonotype has at least ten counts. Antigen: not known. The rearrangement joins TRBV7-9 to TRBJ2-1, with TRBD1 matching over 8 bases. Sequenced here: CD4+ T cells sorted from PBMCs, sampled about 41 days after the first yellow fever vaccination. The TCR originated in a man between 18 and 35 years old who received the YFV17D yellow fever vaccine. Here the CDR3 DNA reads TGTGCCAGCAGCCCGGACAGGGCTAGGGGCAATGAGCAGTTCTTC. It translates to CASSPDRARGNEQFF.